This T cell receptor (beta chain) was captured in a study of T cells after yellow fever vaccination. Whole-study findings and limits: Overlap between CD4 and CD8 compartments was detected for a small share of clonotypes. Abundant clonotypes from the bulk population could have been carried over as contaminants into FACS-sorted repertoires.

In this sample, this clonotype turned up a few times. Its antigen is as yet unknown. By 5'RACE template switching, TCR cDNA was produced, with a universal primer site and UMIs added in the process. TCRdb re-called the 5' RACE reads with MiXCR, one entry per CDR3 protein. The sample has over 300,000 distinct CDR3 sequences, 6.5% to 8.5% seen once; the top ten hold 18%. Sequences were derived from PBMCs, sampled roughly 45 days after the first yellow fever vaccination. This receptor was identified in a man between 18 and 29 years old who received the YFV17D yellow fever vaccine.

CDR3: CASSQGQMGQPQHF. The DNA for the CDR3 is TGTGCCAGCAGCCAAGGACAAATGGGGCAGCCCCAGCATTTT. V usage is TRBV16 and J usage is TRBJ1-5; TRBD1 might be the D (5 bases). The V and J ends lost 2 bases and 7 bases respectively, with 12 bases between them. CDR3 size: 14 residues. Germline loops: CDR1 KGHSY, CDR2 FQNENV.